The clone carrying this T cell receptor (beta chain) occurred a few times. Its antigen is not identified. Treatment of the sample: oral pan-JAK inhibitor, 5-10 mg twice daily. Peripheral blood and lesional scalp punch biopsies came from alopecia areata patients. Germline assignment: CDR1 MGHRA and CDR2 YSYEKL. Trimming removed 0 bases from V and 2 bases from J; junction bases left unmatched: 4. The CDR3 loop spans 15 amino acids. These data come from a study of CD8+ T cells in alopecia areata. The study, taken as a whole, reports: Resident alphabeta T-cell populations of normal skin are likewise subject to sequencing in scalp samples. Lesional scalp, notably in alopecia totalis/universalis, had clonality above that of normal scalp.

Once RNA had been extracted, it was reverse transcribed into cDNA to act as the sequencing template. Method: immunoSEQ multiplex PCR; TCRdb's copy keeps in-frame clones and lacks some. The data show 170,000 or so clones, about 60% seen once. This sequence originates from a human donor with alopecia areata. The source was CD8+ T cells sorted from blood, collected at week 24, from a patient treated with tofacitinib. The V and J genes are TRBV4-1 and TRBJ2-7, with 7 bases fitting TRBD2. The CDR3 bases are TGCGCCAGCAGCCAAGATGGGGGGGAAACCTACGAGCAGTACTTC. It translates to CASSQDGGETYEQYF.